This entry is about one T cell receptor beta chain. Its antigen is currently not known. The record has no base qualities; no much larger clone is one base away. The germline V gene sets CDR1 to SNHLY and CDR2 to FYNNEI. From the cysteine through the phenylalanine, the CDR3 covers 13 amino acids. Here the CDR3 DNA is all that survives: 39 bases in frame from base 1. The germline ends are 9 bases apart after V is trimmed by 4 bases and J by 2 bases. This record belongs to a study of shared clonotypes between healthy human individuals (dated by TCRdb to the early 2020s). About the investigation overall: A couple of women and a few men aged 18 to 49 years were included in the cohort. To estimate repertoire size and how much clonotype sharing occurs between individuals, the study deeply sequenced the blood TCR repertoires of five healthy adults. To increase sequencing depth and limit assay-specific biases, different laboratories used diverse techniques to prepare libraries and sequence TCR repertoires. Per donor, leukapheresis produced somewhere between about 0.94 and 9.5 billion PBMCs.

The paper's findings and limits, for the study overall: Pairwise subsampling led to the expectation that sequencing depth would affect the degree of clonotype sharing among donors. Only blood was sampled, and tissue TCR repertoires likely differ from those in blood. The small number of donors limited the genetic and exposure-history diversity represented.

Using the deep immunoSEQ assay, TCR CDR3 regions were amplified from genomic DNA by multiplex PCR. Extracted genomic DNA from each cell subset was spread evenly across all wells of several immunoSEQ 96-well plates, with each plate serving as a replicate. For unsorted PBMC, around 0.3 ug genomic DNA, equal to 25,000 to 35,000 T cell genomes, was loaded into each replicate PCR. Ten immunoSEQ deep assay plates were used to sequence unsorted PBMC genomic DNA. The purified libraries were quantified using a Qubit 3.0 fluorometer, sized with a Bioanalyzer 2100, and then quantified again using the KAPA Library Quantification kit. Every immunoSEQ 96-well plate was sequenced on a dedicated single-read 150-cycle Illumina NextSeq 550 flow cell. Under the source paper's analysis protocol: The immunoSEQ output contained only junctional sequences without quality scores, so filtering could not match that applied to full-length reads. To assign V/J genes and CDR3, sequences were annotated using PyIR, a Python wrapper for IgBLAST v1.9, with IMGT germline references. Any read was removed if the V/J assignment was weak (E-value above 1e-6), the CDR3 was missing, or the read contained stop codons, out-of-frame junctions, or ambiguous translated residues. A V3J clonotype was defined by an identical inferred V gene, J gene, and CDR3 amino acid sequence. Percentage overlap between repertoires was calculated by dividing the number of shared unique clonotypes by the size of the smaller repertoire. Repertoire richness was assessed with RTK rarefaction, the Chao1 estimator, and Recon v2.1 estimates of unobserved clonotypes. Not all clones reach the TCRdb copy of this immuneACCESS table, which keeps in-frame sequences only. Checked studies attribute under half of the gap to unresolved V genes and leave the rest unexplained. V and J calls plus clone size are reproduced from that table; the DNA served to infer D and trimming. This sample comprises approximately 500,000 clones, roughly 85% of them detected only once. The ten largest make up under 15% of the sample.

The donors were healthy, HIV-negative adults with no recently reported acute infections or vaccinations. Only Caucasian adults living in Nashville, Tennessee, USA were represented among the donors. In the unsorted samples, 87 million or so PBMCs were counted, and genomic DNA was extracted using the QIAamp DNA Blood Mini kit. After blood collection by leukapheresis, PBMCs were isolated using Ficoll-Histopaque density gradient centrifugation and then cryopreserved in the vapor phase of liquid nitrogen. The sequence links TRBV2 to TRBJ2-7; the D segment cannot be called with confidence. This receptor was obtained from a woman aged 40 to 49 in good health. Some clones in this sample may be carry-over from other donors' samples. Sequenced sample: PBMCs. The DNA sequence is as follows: TGTGCCAGCAGTGTCTTTGCAACCTACGAGCAGTACTTC. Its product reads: CASSVFATYEQYF. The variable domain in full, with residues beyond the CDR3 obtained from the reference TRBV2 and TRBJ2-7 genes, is EPEVTQTPSHQVTQMGQEVILRCVPISNHLYFYWYRQILGQKVEFLVSFYNNEISEKSEIFDDQFSVERPDGSNFTLKIRSTKLEDSAMYFCASSVFATYEQYFGPGTRLTVT.